A selection of T cell receptor beta chains follows, all from one sample in a study of blood T cell repertoires in COVID-19. TCRdb's table, derived via immunoSEQ multiplex PCR, lists solely in-frame clones and lacks some. The sample contains 200,000 to 250,000 clones, under 85% of which appear only once. Sequences were obtained from peripheral blood. The receptors come from a man aged 25-45 years who had recovered from COVID-19. CDR3s include the opening cysteine and the closing phenylalanine or tryptophan.

>TRBV28
CASQGQIPYNEQFF
>TRBV19
CASSSSGYRNTIYF
>TRBV24-1
CAPGGGENEKLFF
>TRBV3-1/TRBV3-2
CASSQGDRSYEQYF
>TRBV12-5
CASGWGRADLNYGYTF
>TRBV19
CASSPRAGREPQHF
>TRBV11-3
CASSLRTSGYNEQFF
>TRBV28
CASSLLGSTDTQYF
>TRBV14
CASSRQFQETQYF
>TRBV10-3
CAISEGQGDNSPLHF
>TRBV6-5
CASTFSGGTADTQYF
>TRBV28
CASTPRGRGGNQPQHF
>TRBV4-1
CASSQPAGRSNYGYTF
>TRBV27
CASSGPGLPSTDTQYF
>TRBV4-1
CASSQDGSGANVLTF
>TRBV20-1
CSARGGDTQYF
>TRBV3-1/TRBV3-2
CASSQAQASGNTIYF
>TRBV5-1
CASSLGASGNTIYF
>TRBV7-9
CASSSALGSTDTQYF
>TRBV5-8
CASSLYLAGGFSLTDTQYF
>TRBV11-2
CASSLDRNGNTIYF
>TRBV5-1
CASSLGQAAGETQYF
>TRBV7-9
CASSLGGPSTDTQYF
>TRBV6-5
CASRDSIKNIQYF
>TRBV19
CASTGGFNGELFF
>TRBV19
CASSYGQGGYTEAFF
>TRBV27
CASSLGGAGGTQETQYF
>TRBV20-1
CSASRGPSTDTQYF
>TRBV2
CASSTRTGNYGYTF
>TRBV5-1
CASSLGSTRHQETQYF
>TRBV27
CASSGTSRSYEQYF
>TRBV23-1
CASSLLGQRTSGGACEQYF
>TRBV11-2
CASSPIRGTGELFF
>TRBV18
CASSPPAQGGTEAFF
>TRBV19
CASSGLGANVLTF
>TRBV5-1
CASSLAPRGTSNQPQHF
>TRBV27
CASSLLGLYERGGDEQFF
>TRBV13
CASSFQGPLSTDTQYF
>TRBV6-5
CASRSQANTEAFF
>TRBV18
CASSLRLAGYEQYF
>TRBV13
CASTLRVKATDTQYF
>TRBV2
CASSHRGPYEQYF
>TRBV3-1/TRBV3-2
CASSHLTRSRGTDTQYF
>TRBV7-2
CASSSAGVKYTQYF
>TRBV7-2
CASSFSQEGGYTF